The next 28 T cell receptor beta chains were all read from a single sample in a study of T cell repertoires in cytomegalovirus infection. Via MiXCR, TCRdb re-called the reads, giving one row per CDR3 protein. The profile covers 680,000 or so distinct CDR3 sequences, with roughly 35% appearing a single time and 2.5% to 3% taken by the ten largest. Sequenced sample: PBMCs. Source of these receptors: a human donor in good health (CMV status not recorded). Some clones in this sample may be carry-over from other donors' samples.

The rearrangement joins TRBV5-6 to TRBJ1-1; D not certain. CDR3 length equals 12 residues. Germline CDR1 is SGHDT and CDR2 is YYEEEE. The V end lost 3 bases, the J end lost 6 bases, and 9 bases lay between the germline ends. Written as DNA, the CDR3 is TGTGCCAGCAGCTGGGGTAGGTCTGAAGCTTTCTTT. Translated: CASSWGRSEAFF.

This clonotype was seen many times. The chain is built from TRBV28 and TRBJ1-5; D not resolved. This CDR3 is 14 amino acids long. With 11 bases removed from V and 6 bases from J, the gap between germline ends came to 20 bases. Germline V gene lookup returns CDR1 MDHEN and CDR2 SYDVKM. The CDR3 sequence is CAGCPAVVGQPQHF. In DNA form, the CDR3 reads TGTGCCGGGTGTCCGGCCGTTGTGGGTCAGCCCCAGCATTTT. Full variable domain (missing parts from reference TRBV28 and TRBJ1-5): DVKVTQSSRYLVKRTGEKVFLECVQDMDHENMFWYRQDPGLGLRLIYFSYDVKMKEKGDIPEGYSVSREKKERFSLILESASTNQTSMYLCAGCPAVVGQPQHFGDGTRLSIL.

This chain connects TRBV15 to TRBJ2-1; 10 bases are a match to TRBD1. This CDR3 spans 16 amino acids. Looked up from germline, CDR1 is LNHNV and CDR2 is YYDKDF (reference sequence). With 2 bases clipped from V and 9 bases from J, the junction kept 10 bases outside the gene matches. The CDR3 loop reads CATSRTLTGGGAEQFF. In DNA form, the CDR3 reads TGTGCCACCAGCAGAACCTTGACAGGGGGCGGCGCTGAGCAGTTCTTC.

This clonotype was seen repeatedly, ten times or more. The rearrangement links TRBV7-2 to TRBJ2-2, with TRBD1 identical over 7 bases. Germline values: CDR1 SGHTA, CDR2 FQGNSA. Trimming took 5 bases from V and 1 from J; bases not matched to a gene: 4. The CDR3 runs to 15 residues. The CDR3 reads CASSLTGKNTGELFF. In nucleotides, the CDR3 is TGTGCCAGCAGCCTGACAGGGAAGAACACCGGGGAGCTGTTTTTT.

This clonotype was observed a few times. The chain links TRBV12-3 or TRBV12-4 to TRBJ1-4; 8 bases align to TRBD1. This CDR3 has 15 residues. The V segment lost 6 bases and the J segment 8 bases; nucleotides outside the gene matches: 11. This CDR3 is CASRRDRGRDEKLFF. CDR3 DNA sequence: TGTGCCAGCAGACGCGACAGGGGACGAGACGAAAAACTGTTTTTT.

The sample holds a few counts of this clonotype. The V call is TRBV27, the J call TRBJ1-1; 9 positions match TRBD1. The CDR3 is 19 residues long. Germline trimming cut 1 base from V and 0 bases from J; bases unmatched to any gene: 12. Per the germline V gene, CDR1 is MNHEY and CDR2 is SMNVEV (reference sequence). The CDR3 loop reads CASSLFQSPGTGLNTEAFF. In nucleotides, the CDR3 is TGTGCCAGCAGTTTATTTCAGTCTCCCGGGACAGGGCTGAACACTGAAGCTTTCTTT.

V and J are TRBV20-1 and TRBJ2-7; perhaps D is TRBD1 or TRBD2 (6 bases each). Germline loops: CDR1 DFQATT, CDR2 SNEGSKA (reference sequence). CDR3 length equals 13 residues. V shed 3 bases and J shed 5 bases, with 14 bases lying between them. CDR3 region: CSARFGGFHEQYF. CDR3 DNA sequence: TGCAGTGCTAGGTTCGGGGGCTTCCACGAGCAGTACTTC.

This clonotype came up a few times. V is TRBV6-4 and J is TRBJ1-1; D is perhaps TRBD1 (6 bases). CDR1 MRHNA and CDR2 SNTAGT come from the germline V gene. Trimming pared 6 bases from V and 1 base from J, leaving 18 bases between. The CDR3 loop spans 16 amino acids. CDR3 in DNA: TGTGCCAGCAGCCGGACAACAGGGCTCAGGAACACTGAAGCTTTCTTT. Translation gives CASSRTTGLRNTEAFF.

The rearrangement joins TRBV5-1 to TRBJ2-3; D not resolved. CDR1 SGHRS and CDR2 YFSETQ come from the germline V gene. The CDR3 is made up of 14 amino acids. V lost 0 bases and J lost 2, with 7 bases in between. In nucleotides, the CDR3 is TGCGCCAGCAGCTTGGGGGATATCACAGATACGCAGTATTTT. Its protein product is CASSLGDITDTQYF.

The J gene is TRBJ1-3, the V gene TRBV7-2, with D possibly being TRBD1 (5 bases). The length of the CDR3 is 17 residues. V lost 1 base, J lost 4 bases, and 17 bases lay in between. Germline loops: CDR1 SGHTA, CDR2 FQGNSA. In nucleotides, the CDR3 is TGTGCCAGCAGCTTAGATCGATACCGGGGCAGGGGAAACACCATATATTTT. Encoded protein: CASSLDRYRGRGNTIYF.

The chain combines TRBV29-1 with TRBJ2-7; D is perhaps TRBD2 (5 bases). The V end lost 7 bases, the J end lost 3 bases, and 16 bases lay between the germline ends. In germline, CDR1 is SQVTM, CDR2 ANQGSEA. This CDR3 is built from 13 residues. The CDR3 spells CSAQVAGSYEQYF. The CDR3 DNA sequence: TGCAGCGCCCAAGTGGCGGGTAGCTACGAGCAGTACTTC.

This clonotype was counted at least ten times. The CDR3 bases are TGTGCCAGCAGTCTCGGACGGGCATCCTACGAGCAGTACTTC. Its translation: CASSLGRASYEQYF. This chain uses TRBV12-3 or TRBV12-4 with TRBJ2-7, with no clear D. V lost 5 bases to trimming and J lost 1 base, with 12 bases between them. This CDR3 spans 14 amino acids.

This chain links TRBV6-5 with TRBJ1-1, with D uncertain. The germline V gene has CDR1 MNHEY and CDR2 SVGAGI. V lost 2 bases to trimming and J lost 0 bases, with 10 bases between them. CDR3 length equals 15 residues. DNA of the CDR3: TGTGCCAGCAGTTACCTTGTGACACTGAACACTGAAGCTTTCTTT. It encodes CASSYLVTLNTEAFF.

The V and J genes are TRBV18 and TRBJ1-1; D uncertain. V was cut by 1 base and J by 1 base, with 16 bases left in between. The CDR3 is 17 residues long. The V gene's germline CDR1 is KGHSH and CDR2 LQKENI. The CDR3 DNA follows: TGTGCCAGCTCACCACGGGCCAAGGCGCAGAGGAACACTGAAGCTTTCTTT. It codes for CASSPRAKAQRNTEAFF.

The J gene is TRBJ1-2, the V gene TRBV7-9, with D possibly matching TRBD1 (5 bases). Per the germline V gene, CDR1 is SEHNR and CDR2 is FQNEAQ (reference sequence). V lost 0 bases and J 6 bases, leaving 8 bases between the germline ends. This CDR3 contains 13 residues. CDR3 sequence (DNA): TGTGCCAGCAGCTTAGCTGCGGGGCATGGCTACACCTTC. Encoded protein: CASSLAAGHGYTF.

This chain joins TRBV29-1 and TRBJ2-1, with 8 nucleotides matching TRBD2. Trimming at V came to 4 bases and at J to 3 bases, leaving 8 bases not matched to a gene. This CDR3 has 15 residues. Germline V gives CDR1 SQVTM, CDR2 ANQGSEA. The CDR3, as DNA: TGCAGCGTTGGAAAGGCGGGAGGCCTCTACAATGAGCAGTTCTTC. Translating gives CSVGKAGGLYNEQFF.

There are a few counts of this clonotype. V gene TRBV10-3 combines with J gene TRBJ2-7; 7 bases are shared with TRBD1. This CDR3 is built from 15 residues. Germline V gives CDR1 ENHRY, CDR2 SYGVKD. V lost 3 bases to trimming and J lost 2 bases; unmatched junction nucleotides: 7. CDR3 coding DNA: TGTGCCATCAGTGACCCGACAGGGACCCCCTACGAGCAGTACTTC. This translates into CAISDPTGTPYEQYF.

CDR3 sequence reads: CASSFAQGRASGNTIYF. DNA for the CDR3: TGTGCCAGCAGTTTTGCGCAGGGAAGGGCCTCTGGAAACACCATATATTTT. J is TRBJ1-3 and V is TRBV28, with D possibly matching TRBD1 (5 bases). From germline, CDR1 is MDHEN and CDR2 SYDVKM. The CDR3 sequence is 17 residues long. V dropped 3 bases and J dropped 0 bases, with 15 bases sitting between them.

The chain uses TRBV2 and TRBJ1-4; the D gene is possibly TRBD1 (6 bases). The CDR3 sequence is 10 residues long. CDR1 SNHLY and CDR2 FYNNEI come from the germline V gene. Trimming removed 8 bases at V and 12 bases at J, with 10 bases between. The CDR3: CASGGPELFF. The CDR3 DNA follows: TGTGCCAGCGGGGGGCCGGAACTGTTTTTT.

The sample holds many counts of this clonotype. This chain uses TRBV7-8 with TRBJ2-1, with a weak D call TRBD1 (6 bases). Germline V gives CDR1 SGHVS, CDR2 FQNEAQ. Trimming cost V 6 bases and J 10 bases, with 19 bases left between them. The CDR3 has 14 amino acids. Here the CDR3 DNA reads TGTGCCAGCAGTCTAGGGGGTGCAGGTGGCGAGCAGTTCTTC. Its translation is CASSLGGAGGEQFF.

CDR3 bases: TGTGCCAGCAGAAGGACAGGAAACATGAACACTGAAGCTTTCTTT. Protein product: CASRRTGNMNTEAFF. This chain connects TRBV6-2 or TRBV6-3 to TRBJ1-1; 7 nucleotides align to TRBD1. In germline, CDR1 is MNHEY, CDR2 SVGEGT. Unmatched junction bases numbered 7, after V lost 6 bases and J lost 0 bases. The CDR3 is 15 residues long.

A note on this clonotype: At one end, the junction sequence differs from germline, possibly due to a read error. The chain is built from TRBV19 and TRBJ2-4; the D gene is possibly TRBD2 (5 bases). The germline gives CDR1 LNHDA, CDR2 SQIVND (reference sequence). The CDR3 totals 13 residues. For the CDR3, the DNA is TGTGCCAGCGGAAAGGGAGCCAAAAACATTCAGTCCTTC. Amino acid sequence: CASGKGAKNIQSF.

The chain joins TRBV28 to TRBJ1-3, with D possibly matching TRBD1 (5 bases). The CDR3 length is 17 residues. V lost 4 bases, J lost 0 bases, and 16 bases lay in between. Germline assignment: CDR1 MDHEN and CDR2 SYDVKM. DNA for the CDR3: TGTGCCAGCAGTTCCCCCCGGGGCAGGATCTCTGGAAACACCATATATTTT. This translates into CASSSPRGRISGNTIYF. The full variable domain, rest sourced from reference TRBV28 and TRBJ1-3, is DVKVTQSSRYLVKRTGEKVFLECVQDMDHENMFWYRQDPGLGLRLIYFSYDVKMKEKGDIPEGYSVSREKKERFSLILESASTNQTSMYLCASSSPRGRISGNTIYFGEGSWLTVV.

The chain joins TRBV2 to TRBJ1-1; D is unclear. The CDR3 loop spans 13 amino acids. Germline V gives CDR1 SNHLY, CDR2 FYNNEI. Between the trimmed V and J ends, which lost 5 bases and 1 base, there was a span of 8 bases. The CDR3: CASSKDTNTEAFF. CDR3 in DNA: TGTGCCAGCAGTAAAGACACGAACACTGAAGCTTTCTTT.

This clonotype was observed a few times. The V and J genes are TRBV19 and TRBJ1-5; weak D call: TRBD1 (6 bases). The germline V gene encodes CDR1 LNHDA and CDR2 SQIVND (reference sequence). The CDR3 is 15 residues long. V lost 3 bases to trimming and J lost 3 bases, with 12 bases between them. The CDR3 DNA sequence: TGTGCCAGTAGTATCCGGGGACAAGTCAATCAGCCCCAGCATTTT. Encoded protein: CASSIRGQVNQPQHF. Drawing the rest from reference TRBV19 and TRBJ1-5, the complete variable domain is DGGITQSPKYLFRKEGQNVTLSCEQNLNHDAMYWYRQDPGQGLRLIYYSQIVNDFQKGDIAEGYSVSREKKESFPLTVTSAQKNPTAFYLCASSIRGQVNQPQHFGDGTRLSIL.

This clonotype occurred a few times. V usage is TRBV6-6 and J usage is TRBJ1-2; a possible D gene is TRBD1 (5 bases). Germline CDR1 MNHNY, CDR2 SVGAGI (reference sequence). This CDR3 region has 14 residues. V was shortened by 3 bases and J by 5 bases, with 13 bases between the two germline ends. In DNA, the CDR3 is TGTGCCAGCAGTTATGGGGGGGGGAGGTATGGCTACACCTTC. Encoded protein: CASSYGGGRYGYTF.

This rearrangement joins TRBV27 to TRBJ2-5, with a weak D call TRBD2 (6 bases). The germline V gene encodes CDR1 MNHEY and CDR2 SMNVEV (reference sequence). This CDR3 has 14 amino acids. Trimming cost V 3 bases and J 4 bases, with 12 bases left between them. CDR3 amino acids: CASSFRGIGETQYF. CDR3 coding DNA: TGTGCCAGCAGTTTTCGGGGGATAGGAGAGACCCAGTACTTC.

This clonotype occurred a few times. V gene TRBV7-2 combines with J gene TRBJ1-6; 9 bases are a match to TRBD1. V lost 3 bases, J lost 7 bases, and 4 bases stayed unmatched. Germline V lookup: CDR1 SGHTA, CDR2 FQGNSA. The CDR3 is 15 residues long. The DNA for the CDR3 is TGTGCCAGCAGCTTTCGCGACAGGGGGAATTCACCCCTCCACTTT. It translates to CASSFRDRGNSPLHF.